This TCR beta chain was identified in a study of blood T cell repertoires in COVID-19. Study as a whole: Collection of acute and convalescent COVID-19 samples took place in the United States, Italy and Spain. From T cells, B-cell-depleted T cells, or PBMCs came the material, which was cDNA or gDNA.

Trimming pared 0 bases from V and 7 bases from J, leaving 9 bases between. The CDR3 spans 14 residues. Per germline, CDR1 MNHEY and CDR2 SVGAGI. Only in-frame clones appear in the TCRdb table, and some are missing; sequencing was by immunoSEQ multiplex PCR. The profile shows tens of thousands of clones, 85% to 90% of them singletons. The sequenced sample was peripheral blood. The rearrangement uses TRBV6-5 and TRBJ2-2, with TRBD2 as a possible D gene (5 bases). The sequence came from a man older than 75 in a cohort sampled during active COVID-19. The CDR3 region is CASSYSNGDGELFF. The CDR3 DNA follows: TGTGCCAGCAGTTACTCGAACGGGGACGGGGAGCTGTTTTTT.